This entry lists 8 T cell receptor beta chains sequenced from one sample in a study of blood T cell repertoires in COVID-19. Generated by immunoSEQ multiplex PCR, the TCRdb table keeps only in-frame clones and is missing some. Seen here are tens of thousands of clones, 79% observed once, and the top ten hold approximately 15%. Sequenced material: peripheral blood. The receptors here all came from a man in his sixties with acute or convalescent COVID-19.

This chain uses TRBV7-3 with TRBJ1-1; 9 nucleotides agree with TRBD1. CDR3 length equals 14 residues. CDR1 SGHTA and CDR2 FQGTGA come from the germline V gene. The V segment lost 5 bases and the J segment 7 bases; nucleotides outside the gene matches: 8. CDR3 in DNA: TGTGCCAGCAGCCCACACAGGGGGCGAGGTGAAGCTTTCTTT. Translating it yields CASSPHRGRGEAFF.

This chain links TRBV6-1 with TRBJ1-2, with TRBD1 matching over 11 bases. The CDR3 has 15 residues. Germline CDR1 is MNHNS and CDR2 is SASEGT. V shed 10 bases, J shed 4 bases, and the junction held 11 bases outside the gene matches. This CDR3 is CATYTRTGGFYGYTF. CDR3 nucleotide sequence: TGTGCCACCTACACCCGGACAGGGGGCTTCTATGGCTACACCTTC.

Only a few counts were recorded for this clone. V usage is TRBV19 and J usage is TRBJ2-5; the match to TRBD1 covers 9 bases. Germline trimming cut 4 bases from V and 5 bases from J; bases unmatched to any gene: 5. Germline loops: CDR1 LNHDA, CDR2 SQIVND (reference sequence). CDR3 size: 14 residues. CDR3 nucleotides: TGTGCCAGTAGTACGGACAGGGGTGCGGAGACCCAGTACTTC. Its translation: CASSTDRGAETQYF.

This rearrangement joins TRBV3-1 (or the pseudogene TRBV3-2) to TRBJ1-3; D not certain. Trimming removed 4 bases at V and 4 bases at J, with 5 bases between. Germline V gene sequence: CDR1 LGHDT, CDR2 YNNKEL (reference sequence). This CDR3 is 12 amino acids long. The CDR3 is CASSLLGNTIYF. The CDR3 nucleotides read TGTGCCAGCAGCCTTCTCGGAAACACCATATATTTT.

The sample holds a few counts of this clone. The chain couples TRBV5-1 to TRBJ2-3, with D perhaps TRBD1 (6 bases). V dropped 6 bases and J dropped 1 base, with 15 bases sitting between them. The V gene's germline CDR1 is SGHRS and CDR2 YFSETQ. The CDR3 totals 15 residues. The CDR3 bases are TGCGCCAGCACAGGGGATCCGACCGGCACAGATACGCAGTATTTT. This gives the protein CASTGDPTGTDTQYF.

This chain connects TRBV6-1 to TRBJ1-2; D is uncertain. Germline CDR1 reads MNHNS; CDR2 reads SASEGT. The CDR3 consists of 13 residues. Between the trimmed V and J ends, which lost 3 bases and 4 bases, there was a span of 9 bases. The CDR3 reads CASSDRRVYGYTF. CDR3 bases: TGTGCCAGCAGTGATCGGCGGGTCTATGGCTACACCTTC.

This clone has more than one count but fewer than ten. J is TRBJ1-1 and V is TRBV19; a possible D gene is TRBD1 (5 bases). Trimming shortened V by 5 bases and J by 3 bases, and 10 bases separated the two germline ends. Looked up from germline, CDR1 is LNHDA and CDR2 is SQIVND (reference sequence). The CDR3 contains 13 residues. The CDR3 bases are TGTGCCAGTAGTCCCGGGGGGGACACTGAAGCTTTCTTT. As protein: CASSPGGDTEAFF.

The CDR3 DNA follows: TGTGCCACTGGGACAGGAATCGTCAATGAGCAGTTCTTC. The encoded protein is CATGTGIVNEQFF. The V and J genes are TRBV27 and TRBJ2-1; 8 bases line up with TRBD1. Germline values: CDR1 MNHEY, CDR2 SMNVEV (reference sequence). V lost 10 bases, J lost 6 bases, and 8 bases stayed unmatched. The CDR3 has 13 amino acids.